These 32 T cell receptor beta chains were all obtained from the same sample, sequenced in a study of T cells in Graves' hyperthyroidism and ophthalmopathy. From RNA transcripts, TCR beta CDR3 regions were amplified. An initial round of RT-PCR targeting the TCR CDR3 relied on the HTBI primer set. Each CDR3 protein is one row after TCRdb ran MiXCR on the multiplex PCR reads. The data contain about 640,000 distinct CDR3 sequences, about 20% of them singletons. Sequenced input: blood. The receptor source for this set is a man under 40 with Graves' ophthalmopathy.

The rearrangement links TRBV6-2 or TRBV6-3 to TRBJ2-3; 7 bases line up with TRBD1. CDR1 is MNHEY and CDR2 is SVGEGT in the germline V gene. J gave up 6 bases and V 0 bases, and 6 bases lay outside the gene matches. The CDR3 covers 15 residues. The CDR3 reads CASSYSDRSPDTQYF. The CDR3 bases are TGTGCCAGCAGTTACTCGGACAGGAGCCCCGATACGCAGTATTTT.

This clonotype was picked up a small number of times. The genes are TRBV3-1 and TRBJ2-3; 8 bases map to TRBD1. Germline CDR1 and CDR2: LGHDT and YNNKEL (reference sequence). V lost 2 bases, J lost 1 base, and 11 bases stayed unmatched. The CDR3 has 18 amino acids. The CDR3 sequence is CASSQIPLDRAGTDTQYF. Here the CDR3 DNA reads TGTGCCAGCAGCCAAATCCCGCTGGACAGGGCAGGCACAGATACGCAGTATTTT.

This clonotype was counted a few times. The CDR3 is CSARDAVAPPREQYF. The CDR3 nucleotides are TGCAGTGCTAGAGACGCGGTGGCCCCCCCACGGGAGCAGTACTTC. The chain employs TRBV20-1 and TRBJ2-7; D is unresolved. The CDR3 loop spans 15 amino acids. The V gene lost 0 bases and the J gene lost 7 bases, with 19 bases spanning the gap. Germline lookup yields CDR1 DFQATT and CDR2 SNEGSKA (reference sequence).

This clonotype was seen at least ten times. This rearrangement joins TRBV7-2 to TRBJ2-5; 7 bases agree with TRBD2. From germline, CDR1 is SGHTA and CDR2 FQGNSA. V was pared by 5 bases and J by 4 bases, with 10 bases of the junction left unmatched. The length of the CDR3 is 15 residues. DNA of the CDR3: TGTGCCAGCAGCCCCGGGACTACCTCAGGAGAGACCCAGTACTTC. This codes for CASSPGTTSGETQYF.

This clonotype has at least ten counts. This rearrangement joins TRBV30 to TRBJ2-1, with 9 bases identical to TRBD2. The V gene end was trimmed by 4 bases and the J gene end by 4 bases; junction bases not matched to a gene: 5. The CDR3 has 14 amino acids. CDR1 is GTSNPN and CDR2 is SVGIG in the germline V gene (reference sequence). CDR3 nucleotide sequence: TGTGCCTGGATCCCTAGCGGGACTTACAATGAGCAGTTCTTC. This sequence encodes CAWIPSGTYNEQFF. Variable domain in full (rest from reference TRBV30 and TRBJ2-1): SQTIHQWPATLVQPVGSPLSLECTVEGTSNPNLYWYRQAAGRGLQLLFYSVGIGQISSEVPQNLSASRPQDRQFILSSKKLLLSDSGFYLCAWIPSGTYNEQFFGPGTRLTVL.

In this sample, this clonotype turned up many times. This rearrangement joins TRBV2 to TRBJ2-5; 9 nucleotides align to TRBD2. CDR1 is SNHLY and CDR2 is FYNNEI in the germline V gene. The CDR3 is 13 amino acids. V was pared by 7 bases and J by 7 bases, with 7 bases of the junction left unmatched. The CDR3 region has the DNA TGTGCCAGCACCAGGACTAGCGAAGGGACCCAGTACTTC. It codes for CASTRTSEGTQYF.

The sample holds a few counts of this clonotype. V is TRBV11-2 and J is TRBJ1-1, with D hard to call. This CDR3 has 15 residues. Trimming pared 3 bases from V and 3 bases from J, leaving 14 bases between. The germline V gene encodes CDR1 SGHAT and CDR2 FQNNGV. The CDR3 loop reads CASSFSSGVDTEAFF. CDR3 nucleotides: TGTGCCAGCAGCTTTTCGTCCGGGGTCGACACTGAAGCTTTCTTT.

This rearrangement joins TRBV28 to TRBJ2-5; 9 positions match TRBD1. The germline CDR1 and CDR2 sequences are MDHEN and SYDVKM. The CDR3 has 15 residues. Trimming cost V 0 bases and J 5 bases; bases outside gene matches: 4. CDR3 sequence (DNA): TGTGCCAGCAGTTTATGGGGACAGGGAAAGGAGACCCAGTACTTC. As protein: CASSLWGQGKETQYF.

This rearrangement joins TRBV12-3 or TRBV12-4 to TRBJ1-5; no reliable D call. With 5 bases removed from V and 1 base from J, the gap between germline ends came to 12 bases. This CDR3 spans 15 amino acids. The CDR3 sequence: CASSAVGVSNQPQHF. For the CDR3, the DNA is TGTGCCAGCAGTGCCGTCGGGGTGAGCAATCAGCCCCAGCATTTT.

This sequence joins TRBV10-3 and TRBJ2-7, with 11 bases lining up with TRBD2. CDR3 length: 14 amino acids. Trimming took 8 bases from V and 4 from J; bases not matched to a gene: 7. Germline CDR1 is ENHRY and CDR2 is SYGVKD. This chain's CDR3 is CAIGGVAGGYEQYF. Here the CDR3 DNA reads TGTGCCATCGGGGGGGTAGCGGGAGGGTACGAGCAGTACTTC.

The sample holds a few counts of this clonotype. The chain couples TRBV12-3 or TRBV12-4 to TRBJ2-2; TRBD2 matches at 11 bases. V trimming: 1 base; J trimming: 4 bases; junction bases outside the gene matches: 8. The CDR3 is 18 residues long. CDR3 sequence reads: CASSLGPTSGSGTGELFF. CDR3 nucleotide sequence: TGTGCCAGCAGTTTAGGTCCTACTAGCGGGAGTGGCACCGGGGAGCTGTTTTTT.

This clonotype appeared a few times. This rearrangement joins TRBV3-1 to TRBJ2-7, with TRBD2 identical over 13 bases. Germline CDR1 reads LGHDT; CDR2 reads YNNKEL (reference sequence). The CDR3 covers 18 residues. The V segment lost 4 bases and the J segment 7 bases; nucleotides outside the gene matches: 16. CDR3 sequence: CASSRRDSGLAGVWEQYF. The CDR3, as DNA: TGTGCCAGCAGCCGTAGGGACTCCGGACTAGCGGGAGTGTGGGAGCAGTACTTC.

The chain couples TRBV20-1 to TRBJ2-1; 9 positions agree with TRBD1. Losses at the gene ends were 3 bases for V and 4 bases for J; bases not matched to a gene: 7. The germline gives CDR1 DFQATT, CDR2 SNEGSKA (reference sequence). The CDR3 totals 15 residues. CDR3 in amino acids: CSARPGQGIYNEQFF. The DNA of the CDR3 is TGCAGTGCTAGGCCCGGACAGGGGATTTACAATGAGCAGTTCTTC.

The CDR3 nucleotides read TGTGCCAGCTCACCTAAACTCATCGGGTCACAACGCCAAGAGACCCAGTACTTC. Protein: CASSPKLIGSQRQETQYF. This sequence joins TRBV18 and TRBJ2-5; D is unclear. Germline V gene sequence: CDR1 KGHSH, CDR2 LQKENI. V was pared by 3 bases and J by 1 base, with 21 bases between. CDR3 size: 18 residues. Full variable domain (rest looked up from reference TRBV18 and TRBJ2-5): NAGVMQNPRHLVRRRGQEARLRCSPMKGHSHVYWYRQLPEEGLKFMVYLQKENIIDESGMPKERFSAEFPKEGPSILRIQQVVRGDSAAYFCASSPKLIGSQRQETQYFGPGTRLLVL.

The J gene is TRBJ1-5, the V gene TRBV24-1; 7 bases agree with TRBD1. CDR1 and CDR2 (germline): KGHDR, SFDVKD. The V and J ends lost 5 bases and 3 bases, in that order; junction bases with no gene match: 6. This CDR3 is 15 amino acids long. CDR3 region: CATSGRDRHNQPQHF. In DNA form, the CDR3 reads TGTGCCACCAGTGGCCGGGACAGACACAATCAGCCCCAGCATTTT.

The chain links TRBV12-3 or TRBV12-4 to TRBJ2-1; 8 bases line up with TRBD1. This CDR3 is 12 amino acids long. V was clipped by 8 bases and J by 7 bases; unmatched bases: 4. CDR3 region: CASRDRRNEQFF. The DNA of the CDR3 is TGTGCCAGCCGGGACAGGAGGAATGAGCAGTTCTTC.

This rearrangement joins TRBV20-1 to TRBJ2-1, with D tentatively TRBD2 (6 bases). Germline CDR1 is DFQATT and CDR2 is SNEGSKA (reference sequence). Trimming removed 3 bases from V and 1 base from J, with 19 bases in between. The CDR3 spans 17 residues. Here the CDR3 reads CSARDRLGGVSYNEQFF. CDR3 coding DNA: TGCAGTGCTAGGGATCGACTTGGAGGGGTTTCCTACAATGAGCAGTTCTTC.

The sample holds a few counts of this clonotype. The chain combines TRBV6-5 with TRBJ2-7; TRBD1 is a possible D gene (5 bases). The CDR3 loop spans 16 amino acids. The germline CDR1 and CDR2 sequences are MNHEY and SVGAGI. The V and J ends lost 0 bases and 3 bases respectively, with 15 bases between them. CDR3 in amino acids: CASSYSSGKDGYEQYF. CDR3 bases: TGTGCCAGCAGTTACTCGTCAGGGAAGGACGGCTACGAGCAGTACTTC.

This clonotype appeared a few times. The J gene is TRBJ2-5, the V gene TRBV5-1; possibly TRBD2 for D (5 bases). The CDR3 is made up of 14 amino acids. In germline, CDR1 is SGHRS, CDR2 YFSETQ. Between the trimmed V and J ends, which lost 2 bases and 7 bases, there was a span of 15 bases. The CDR3 reads CASSLRSSEGTQYF. CDR3 in DNA: TGCGCCAGCAGCTTAAGGAGTTCCGAGGGGACCCAGTACTTC.

The CDR3 is CASRQTGTSGANEQFF. Written as DNA, the CDR3 is TGTGCCAGCAGGCAGACCGGGACTAGCGGGGCCAATGAGCAGTTCTTC. The J gene is TRBJ2-1, the V gene TRBV12-3 or TRBV12-4, with 13 nucleotides matching TRBD2. This CDR3 contains 16 residues. Trimming cost V 6 bases and J 6 bases; bases outside gene matches: 8.

This clonotype was picked up many times. The chain couples TRBV7-2 to TRBJ2-1, with TRBD2 matching over 12 bases. CDR1 SGHTA and CDR2 FQGNSA come from the germline V gene. The CDR3 length is 17 residues. J was trimmed by 7 bases and V by 3 bases; bases with no gene match: 10. CDR3 amino acids: CASSLSSGRAIDNEQFF. The CDR3 DNA is TGTGCCAGCAGCTTGTCTAGCGGGAGGGCCATCGATAATGAGCAGTTCTTC.

The rearrangement links TRBV11-2 to TRBJ1-4; TRBD1 matches 7 bases. CDR1 and CDR2 (germline): SGHAT, FQNNGV. V lost 4 bases, J lost 5 bases, and 13 bases stayed unmatched. The CDR3 contains 17 residues. CDR3 nucleotide sequence: TGTGCCAGCAGCTCAGGGGGGGGTGGACGTGTGAATGAAAAACTGTTTTTT. Its translation: CASSSGGGGRVNEKLFF.

This rearrangement joins TRBV12-3 or TRBV12-4 to TRBJ1-2; the D is unclear. The CDR3 is made up of 14 amino acids. Between the trimmed V and J ends, which lost 6 bases and 0 bases, there was a span of 11 bases. The CDR3 nucleotides are TGTGCCAGCAGCCTGGAACACACTAACTATGGCTACACCTTC. Translating it yields CASSLEHTNYGYTF.

The chain joins TRBV7-9 to TRBJ2-7; D may correspond to TRBD1 or TRBD2 (5 bases each). From germline, CDR1 is SEHNR and CDR2 FQNEAQ (reference sequence). V dropped 5 bases and J dropped 2 bases, with 19 bases sitting between them. The CDR3 consists of 16 residues. The CDR3 reads CASSPLGVKVPYEQYF. The CDR3, as DNA: TGTGCCAGCAGCCCCTTGGGGGTGAAGGTTCCCTACGAGCAGTACTTC.

This chain uses TRBV5-1 with TRBJ1-1; D not resolved. Trimming took 1 base from V and 1 from J, leaving 11 bases between them. The CDR3 sequence is 15 residues long. CDR1 is SGHRS and CDR2 is YFSETQ in the germline V gene. The CDR3 loop reads CASSLKTAGNTEAFF. The CDR3 DNA reads as TGCGCCAGCAGCTTGAAAACAGCTGGGAACACTGAAGCTTTCTTT.

The gene calls are TRBV6-2 or TRBV6-3 and TRBJ2-2; TRBD2 matches 9 bases. The CDR3 contains 14 residues. The germline CDR1 and CDR2 sequences are MNHEY and SVGEGT. J gave up 6 bases and V 5 bases, and 4 bases lay outside the gene matches. CDR3 bases: TGTGCCAGCAGTCGGATAGCGGGAGCCGGGGAGCTGTTTTTT. It yields the protein CASSRIAGAGELFF.

There are a few counts of this clonotype. The V call is TRBV7-8, the J call TRBJ2-1; possibly TRBD2 for D (5 bases). This CDR3 has 9 amino acids. Per germline, CDR1 SGHVS and CDR2 FQNEAQ. DNA for the CDR3: TGTGCTGAGGGCAATGAGCAGTTCTTC. Protein sequence: CAEGNEQFF. Full variable domain (outside the CDR3, taken from reference TRBV7-8 and TRBJ2-1): GAGVSQSPRYKVAKRGQDVALRCDPISGHVSLFWYQQALGQGPEFLTYFQNEAQLDKSGLPSDRFFAERPEGSVSTLKIQRTQQEDSAVYLCAEGNEQFFGPGTRLTVL.

This clonotype was picked up a small number of times. The chain employs TRBV28 and TRBJ1-4; 8 nucleotides match TRBD1. Germline V lookup: CDR1 MDHEN, CDR2 SYDVKM. Unmatched junction bases numbered 17, after V lost 3 bases and J lost 5 bases. CDR3 size: 19 residues. In nucleotides, the CDR3 is TGTGCCAGCAGTTTTGGTGGGAACAGGGGGTGGACCGTGAATGAAAAACTGTTTTTT. Protein sequence: CASSFGGNRGWTVNEKLFF.

The rearrangement links TRBV28 to TRBJ2-7; D is undetermined. Per the germline V gene, CDR1 is MDHEN and CDR2 is SYDVKM. The germline V and J ends were trimmed by 7 bases and 0 bases, with 10 bases remaining between them. This CDR3 has 13 residues. The CDR3 bases are TGTGCCAGCACCTCGACCAGCTCCTACGAGCAGTACTTC. The encoded protein is CASTSTSSYEQYF. The variable domain in full, with the rest retrieved from reference TRBV28 and TRBJ2-7, is DVKVTQSSRYLVKRTGEKVFLECVQDMDHENMFWYRQDPGLGLRLIYFSYDVKMKEKGDIPEGYSVSREKKERFSLILESASTNQTSMYLCASTSTSSYEQYFGPGTRLTVT.

The chain recombines TRBV28 with TRBJ1-2; D is undetermined. CDR1 is MDHEN, CDR2 SYDVKM, per germline. The CDR3 length is 14 residues. Trimming cost V 6 bases and J 5 bases, with 16 bases left between them. CDR3 residues: CASSRYPGGYGYTF. In DNA, the CDR3 is TGTGCCAGCAGCCGTTACCCGGGAGGATATGGCTACACCTTC.

This chain links TRBV6-5 with TRBJ2-7; a weak D match, TRBD2 (6 bases). The CDR3 is 16 amino acids. The V gene lost 4 bases and the J gene lost 4 bases, with 20 bases spanning the gap. CDR1 is MNHEY, CDR2 SVGAGI, per germline. Written as DNA, the CDR3 is TGTGCCAGCAGTTTCGGAGGGACTGGCGGTTCTTACGAGCAGTACTTC. Translating it yields CASSFGGTGGSYEQYF.

Many counts were recorded for this clonotype. The V call is TRBV12-3 or TRBV12-4, the J call TRBJ1-2, with D maybe TRBD1 (6 bases). The ends were cut back, 6 bases at V and 7 bases at J, with 15 bases in the middle. The CDR3 consists of 13 residues. The DNA of the CDR3 is TGTGCCAGCAGATCACAGGGATTCTCTGGCTACACCTTC. This encodes CASRSQGFSGYTF.